These T cell receptor beta chains were read from a single sample in a study of T cell changes during pregnancy in multiple sclerosis. Measured with immunoSEQ multiplex PCR; TCRdb has only the in-frame clones, and not every one. The sample consists of approximately 90,000 clones, 75% to 95% of them appearing once. This sample comprised peripheral blood, obtained after pregnancy. The receptors were sampled from a female donor in good health, enrolled as a control in a pregnancy study. Both conserved end residues are part of each CDR3. A D gene is named only where the DNA matches it firmly. Clone size, where shown, is once, few, many, or a class for clones that have expanded.

TRBJ1-4,TRBD1,TRBV5-6,once,TGTGCCAGCAGCTTGGCCGGGACAGGGGTCGCTAATGAAAAACTGTTTTTT,CASSLAGTGVANEKLFF
TRBJ1-2,TRBD1,TRBV7-2,once,TGTGCCAGCAGCTTATCGGCAGGGGGCGCGGCGGCTGGCTACACCTTC,CASSLSAGGAAAGYTF
TRBJ1-3,TRBD1,TRBV11-2,.,TGTGCCAGCAGCTTAGTCCACAAAAGGGGGCTTGGAAACACCATATATTTT,CASSLVHKRGLGNTIYF
TRBJ1-2,.,TRBV21-1,.,TGTGCCAGCAGCAAAGAGAGGACAGGGTACTTC,CASSKERTGYF
TRBJ1-3,.,TRBV28,.,TGTGCCAGCAGTTTGGGGGGGATAACTGGAAACACCATATATTTT,CASSLGGITGNTIYF
TRBJ2-7,TRBD2,TRBV7-2,.,TGTGCCAGCAGCTTCGGGGGGTCCTACGAGCAGTACTTC,CASSFGGSYEQYF
TRBJ2-6,.,TRBV4-1,.,TGCGCCAGCAGGGGGCCAGGGGCCAACGTCCTGACTTTC,CASRGPGANVLTF
TRBJ2-1,TRBD2,TRBV14,once,TGTGCCAGCAGCCCCCTCCCCGGACTAGCGGGACCCAATGAGCAGTTCTTC,CASSPLPGLAGPNEQFF
TRBJ2-5,TRBD2,TRBV5-1,.,TGCGCCAGCAGCCGGGAGGGGAACTACCAAGAGACCCAGTACTTC,CASSREGNYQETQYF
TRBJ2-5,TRBD1,TRBV5-6,.,TGTGCCAGCAGCAGACAGGGGCAAAAGACCCAGTACTTC,CASSRQGQKTQYF
TRBJ2-7,.,TRBV2,.,TGTGCCAGCAGTCCTGCCTACGAGCAGTACTTC,CASSPAYEQYF
TRBJ1-4,.,TRBV11-2,.,TGTGCCAGCATCGCGACTCCAGGCAGGGGAGGGGAAAAACTGTTTTTT,CASIATPGRGGEKLFF
TRBJ2-7,.,TRBV11-2,.,TGTGCCAGCAGCTTAGCTAGGTACGGGGAGCAGTACTTC,CASSLARYGEQYF
TRBJ1-1,TRBD1,TRBV6-1,.,TGTGCCAGCATTAGAGGGGGCGCGAACACTGAAGCTTTCTTT,CASIRGGANTEAFF
TRBJ2-5,.,TRBV7-9,.,TGTGCCAGCAGCAAACAGGGTTCCCAAGAGACCCAGTACTTC,CASSKQGSQETQYF
TRBJ2-4,TRBD1,TRBV27,.,TGTGCCAGCAGTACCCAGGACAGGCGCCTAGCCAAAAACATTCAGTACTTC,CASSTQDRRLAKNIQYF
TRBJ2-7,.,TRBV27,.,TGTGCCAGCAGTTTATCGTATCCAGGGGTGGGCTCCTACGAGCAGTACTTC,CASSLSYPGVGSYEQYF
TRBJ2-1,TRBD2,TRBV10-2,.,TGCGCCAGCAGTGAGGGGGGGGATGAGCAGTTCTTC,CASSEGGDEQFF
TRBJ2-3,TRBD2,TRBV6-4,.,TGTGCCAGCTCTACTAGCGGGGGCACAGATACGCAGTATTTT,CASSTSGGTDTQYF
TRBJ2-7,.,TRBV7-9,.,TGTGCCAGCAGCTTAGACGGGCAGGGTAATTCCTACGAGCAGTACTTC,CASSLDGQGNSYEQYF
TRBJ1-1,.,TRBV5-8,.,TGTGCCAGCAGACCTGGCAGGGCTGAAGCTTTCTTT,CASRPGRAEAFF
TRBJ2-3,TRBD1,TRBV18,.,TGTGCCAGCTCGCTTCGACAGGGGTCCACAGATACGCAGTATTTT,CASSLRQGSTDTQYF
TRBJ2-1,TRBD1,TRBV9,.,TGTGCCAGCAGCTCCGGACAGGGCTACAATGAGCAGTTCTTC,CASSSGQGYNEQFF
TRBJ1-5,TRBD1,TRBV29-1,.,TGCAGCGTTGCGGGACAGAATAGCAATCAGCCCCAGCATTTT,CSVAGQNSNQPQHF
TRBJ2-7,TRBD1,TRBV19,.,TGTGCCAGTAAAACGACCGGGACAGGGTCCTACGAGCAGTACTTC,CASKTTGTGSYEQYF
TRBJ2-3,TRBD2,TRBV5-5,.,TGTGCCAGCAGCTATCGGGCTAGCGGGGGGGCTAGCACAGATACGCAGTATTTT,CASSYRASGGASTDTQYF
TRBJ2-7,TRBD1,TRBV7-9,.,TGTGCCAGCAGCTTACGGGGTGGGGACAGGGCTTACGAGCAGTACTTC,CASSLRGGDRAYEQYF
TRBJ2-3,.,TRBV5-1,.,TGCGCCAGCACGGGTCCGAGCACAGATACGCAGTATTTT,CASTGPSTDTQYF
TRBJ2-1,.,TRBV4-2,.,TGTGCCAGCAGCCCAAAGAATGTAGCGCCGTACAATGAGCAGTTCTTC,CASSPKNVAPYNEQFF
TRBJ2-5,TRBD2,TRBV9,.,TGTGCCAGCAGCGTAGCTGTGACTAGCGGGGCCCGAGGGGAGGCCCAGTACTTC,CASSVAVTSGARGEAQYF
TRBJ1-5,TRBD1,TRBV19,.,TGTGCCAGTAGTATAGACGGCAGGGGGGCCCAGCCCCAGCATTTT,CASSIDGRGAQPQHF
TRBJ1-5,TRBD1,TRBV5-6,.,TGTGCCAGCAGCTGGGGACAGGGATGGCAGCATTTT,CASSWGQGWQHF
TRBJ1-2,TRBD1,TRBV7-9,.,TGTGCCAGCAGCCGTGGGACAGGGGTCGGTTATGGCTACACCTTC,CASSRGTGVGYGYTF
TRBJ2-4,TRBD2,TRBV2,.,TGTGCCAGCAGTGATAGGGGAGCGGGGTACATTCAGTACTTC,CASSDRGAGYIQYF
TRBJ1-4,.,TRBV4-1,once,TGCGCCAGCAGCCAACCGGGAGGGTTTGAGGCGGTCAATGAAAAACTGTTTTTT,CASSQPGGFEAVNEKLFF
TRBJ1-2,TRBD1,TRBV28,.,TGTGCCAGCGTGGACAGGGGCTATGGCTACACCTTC,CASVDRGYGYTF
TRBJ1-3,TRBD1,TRBV11-2,.,TGTGCCAGCAGCTCGATACGACAGGGGACGAGAAACACCATATATTTT,CASSSIRQGTRNTIYF
TRBJ1-1,TRBD1,TRBV4-3,.,TGCGCCAGCAGCCAGGACAGGGGCAACACTGAAGCTTTCTTT,CASSQDRGNTEAFF
TRBJ1-2,.,TRBV6-6,.,TGTGCCAGCACTACTCCGATTGCATATGGCTACACCTTC,CASTTPIAYGYTF
TRBJ2-7,TRBD1,TRBV2,.,TGTGCCAGCAGACGGGACAGGGGCGGCTACGAGCAGTACTTC,CASRRDRGGYEQYF
TRBJ2-1,TRBD1,TRBV7-3,.,TGTGCCAGCAGCCTCCGGGACAGGGTAGGGAATGAGCAGTTCTTC,CASSLRDRVGNEQFF
TRBJ1-1,TRBD1,TRBV7-8,.,TGTGCCAGCAGCTCCCCCCAGACAGGGGTGACTGAAGCTTTCTTT,CASSSPQTGVTEAFF
TRBJ2-1,.,TRBV7-2,.,TGTGCCAGTACAAGGGCAGTGAGCGGGAATGAGCAGTTCTTC,CASTRAVSGNEQFF
TRBJ1-3,.,TRBV6-6,.,TGTGCCAGCAGTTATGGGGACATTTCTACCGGAAACACCATATATTTT,CASSYGDISTGNTIYF